What follows are 13 T cell receptor beta chains derived from one specimen sequenced in a study of T cell repertoires in cytomegalovirus infection (dated by TCRdb to the late 2010s). Sequencing used an Illumina HiSeq 1500. TCRdb trimmed the raw reads at Q25, called clones with MiXCR and kept productive beta chains. Here each entry gathers all rows of one CDR3 protein and keeps the most common genes and DNA. The sample data list 380,000 or so distinct CDR3 sequences, and about 35% of these were observed just once. Roughly 14% of the sample is held by the ten biggest clonotypes. This specimen's treatment or condition label, per the study, means: in vitro stimulation with specific CMV peptide epitopes to enrich CMV-specific T cells. These receptors' targets are unknown. The specimen comprised cultured PBMCs, sampled from culture after CMV antigen stimulation. These receptors came from a human donor in good health (CMV status not recorded). Some clones in this sample may be carry-over from other donors' samples.

This clonotype was recorded a few times. The chain has TRBV19 and TRBJ1-2; no definite D call. The germline CDR1 and CDR2 sequences are LNHDA and SQIVND (reference sequence). The CDR3 totals 16 residues. The V end was cut by 3 bases, the J end by 1 base, with 15 bases between. The CDR3 nucleotides are TGTGCCAGTAGTATCGATGTCGGGGAGTTTAACTATGGCTACACCTTC. Its protein product is CASSIDVGEFNYGYTF. Using reference TRBV19 and TRBJ1-2 for the parts outside the CDR3, the full variable domain is DGGITQSPKYLFRKEGQNVTLSCEQNLNHDAMYWYRQDPGQGLRLIYYSQIVNDFQKGDIAEGYSVSREKKESFPLTVTSAQKNPTAFYLCASSIDVGEFNYGYTFGSGTRLTVV.

The chain employs TRBV4-3 and TRBJ2-1, with D possibly TRBD1 on 5 matching bases. Germline lookup yields CDR1 LGHNA and CDR2 YSLEER. CDR3 length equals 14 residues. Trimming removed 2 bases at V and 8 bases at J, with 13 bases between. The CDR3 bases are TGCGCCAGCAGCCAAAACTCAGCAGGGTATGAGCAGTTCTTC. This encodes CASSQNSAGYEQFF.

This chain uses TRBV6-2 or TRBV6-3 with TRBJ2-3, with 7 positions matching TRBD2. The CDR3 runs to 13 residues. In germline, CDR1 is MNHEY, CDR2 SVGEGT. Trimming took 8 bases from V and 2 from J; bases not matched to a gene: 4. The CDR3 loop is CASASGYTDTQYF. CDR3 nucleotide sequence: TGTGCCAGCGCTAGCGGATACACAGATACGCAGTATTTT.

This clonotype has more than one count but fewer than ten. This chain connects TRBV19 to TRBJ1-2; D possibly corresponds to TRBD1 (6 bases). Germline V gives CDR1 LNHDA, CDR2 SQIVND (reference sequence). The CDR3 length is 20 residues. With 0 bases removed from V and 0 bases from J, the gap between germline ends came to 23 bases. CDR3 protein: CASSIDGPSRGLIANYGYTF. The CDR3 DNA sequence: TGTGCCAGTAGTATAGATGGACCCTCCAGGGGCCTTATAGCTAACTATGGCTACACCTTC.

This clonotype has only a few counts. V usage is TRBV28 and J usage is TRBJ2-7; tentatively, D is TRBD1 (5 bases). The CDR3 is made up of 13 amino acids. The germline V gene encodes CDR1 MDHEN and CDR2 SYDVKM. V shed 7 bases and J shed 2 bases, with 12 bases lying between them. CDR3 loop: CASMAGNPYEQYF. CDR3 DNA: TGTGCCAGCATGGCAGGGAACCCCTACGAGCAGTACTTC.

This clonotype was seen many times. The V call is TRBV7-2, the J call TRBJ1-5; D possibly corresponds to TRBD1 (5 bases). From germline, CDR1 is SGHTA and CDR2 FQGNSA. V was clipped by 2 bases and J by 1 base, with 9 bases between them. The CDR3 length is 15 residues. The CDR3 here is CASSLRAGSNQPQHF. CDR3 sequence (DNA): TGTGCCAGCAGCTTAAGGGCAGGGAGCAATCAGCCCCAGCATTTT.

This clonotype was detected ten times or more. This rearrangement joins TRBV7-2 to TRBJ1-2; 7 positions agree with TRBD1. The germline gives CDR1 SGHTA, CDR2 FQGNSA. The CDR3 is made up of 13 amino acids. Trimming cost V 5 bases and J 8 bases; bases outside gene matches: 8. CDR3 loop: CASSPDRLRGYTF. CDR3 in DNA: TGTGCCAGCAGCCCGGACAGGCTGCGCGGCTACACCTTC.

This clonotype was counted between two and nine times. The chain combines TRBV7-4 with TRBJ2-6; D gene uncertain. V lost 5 bases and J 4 bases, leaving 12 bases between the germline ends. Germline V lookup: CDR1 SGHVT, CDR2 SQSDAQ. The CDR3 extends over 15 amino acids. As DNA, the CDR3 is TGTGCCAGCAGCCCACCGCTGCGGGGGGCCAACGTCCTGACTTTC. It yields the protein CASSPPLRGANVLTF.

The chain joins TRBV12-3 or TRBV12-4 to TRBJ1-4; 10 bases agree with TRBD1. The CDR3 is made up of 15 amino acids. J was trimmed by 7 bases and V by 5 bases; bases with no gene match: 7. The CDR3 DNA reads TGTGCCAGCAGTCCAGGGACAGGGGTGGGTGAAAAACTGTTTTTT. It specifies CASSPGTGVGEKLFF.

The chain uses TRBV19 and TRBJ2-1; 8 bases are shared with TRBD2. The CDR3 loop spans 15 amino acids. The trim removed 2 bases at V and 5 bases at J, leaving 5 bases unmatched. The germline V gene encodes CDR1 LNHDA and CDR2 SQIVND (reference sequence). The CDR3 loop reads CASSIIVAGNNEQFF. The CDR3 nucleotides read TGTGCCAGTAGTATAATAGTAGCGGGAAACAATGAGCAGTTCTTC.

This clonotype has just a few counts. The gene calls are TRBV6-5 and TRBJ2-2; 7 nucleotides match TRBD2. The CDR3 has 16 residues. The J segment lost 3 bases and the V segment lost 0 bases, leaving 4 bases of the junction unmatched. The germline V gene has CDR1 MNHEY and CDR2 SVGAGI. The CDR3 DNA reads TGTGCCAGCAGTTACTCTTGGACTAGAGACACCGGGGAGCTGTTTTTT. Encoded protein: CASSYSWTRDTGELFF.

This clonotype was observed once. A clone one base away is much larger, so this may be a read error. The chain joins TRBV4-1 to TRBJ2-7, with a possible D match to TRBD1 (5 bases). Germline V lookup: CDR1 MGHRA, CDR2 YSYEKL. CDR3 length equals 12 residues. CDR3 sequence (DNA): TGTGCCAGCAGCCAACGACAGAACGAGCAGTACTTC. Its translation: CASSQRQNEQYF.

The genes are TRBV6-2 or TRBV6-3 and TRBJ2-1, with a possible D match to TRBD2 (5 bases). Germline CDR1 is MNHEY and CDR2 is SVGEGT. This CDR3 contains 15 residues. Trimming shortened V by 6 bases and J by 5 bases, and 17 bases separated the two germline ends. CDR3 coding DNA: TGTGCCAGCAGACCTCGGGGATTCGGGGACAATGAGCAGTTCTTC. This gives the protein CASRPRGFGDNEQFF.